One TCR beta chain is described in this entry. The study drew participants aged about 18 to 89 years from 20 to 30 US areas. The J segment lost 8 bases and the V segment lost 4 bases, leaving 22 bases of the junction unmatched. This CDR3 region has 18 residues. In germline, CDR1 is LNHDA, CDR2 SQIVND (reference sequence). Study processing details: Scientists estimated how many nucleated cells there were by amplifying reference gene primers. Measured with immunoSEQ multiplex PCR; TCRdb has only the in-frame clones, and not every one. The V and J calls and clone size were taken over from that table, and D and trimming were inferred from the DNA. Seen here are 300,000 to 350,000 clones, 85% to 90% observed once, and the top ten hold over 0.9%. This record comes from a study of blood T cell repertoires in COVID-19. The overall study: The samples span acute and convalescent COVID-19 from the United States, Italy and Spain. Sources were T cells, B-cell-depleted T cells, or PBMCs; the material itself was cDNA or gDNA.

The genes are TRBV19 and TRBJ1-2; 7 bases match TRBD1. Material: PBMCs or T cells enriched from blood (not recorded which). The receptor comes from a woman aged 25 to 39 who had been exposed to COVID-19. The CDR3: CASSTRQGPPTGPVGYTF. CDR3 nucleotide sequence: TGTGCCAGTAGTACCAGACAGGGCCCCCCAACCGGCCCGGTCGGCTACACCTTC.